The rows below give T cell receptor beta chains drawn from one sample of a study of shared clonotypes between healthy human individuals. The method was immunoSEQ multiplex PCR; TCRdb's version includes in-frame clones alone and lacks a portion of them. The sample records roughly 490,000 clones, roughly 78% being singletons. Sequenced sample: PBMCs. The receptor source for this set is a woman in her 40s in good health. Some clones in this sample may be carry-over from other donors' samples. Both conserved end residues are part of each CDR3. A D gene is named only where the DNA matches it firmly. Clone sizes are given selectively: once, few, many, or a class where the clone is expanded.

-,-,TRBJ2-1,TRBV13,TGTGCCAGCAGCCTCCTTTGGGGAACGTCTGAGCAGTTCTTC,CASSLLWGTSEQFF
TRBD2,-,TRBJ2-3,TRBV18,TGTGCCAGCTCACCACCCGGACTAGCGGGAGGTACAGATACGCAGTATTTT,CASSPPGLAGGTDTQYF
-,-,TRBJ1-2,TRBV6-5,TGTGCCAGCAGTTACTCCACCCCACGGGGGCCTGGGGGCTACACCTTC,CASSYSTPRGPGGYTF
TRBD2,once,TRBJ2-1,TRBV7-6,TGTGCCAGCAGGCCGGGACTAGCTGGATACAATGAGCAGTTCTTC,CASRPGLAGYNEQFF
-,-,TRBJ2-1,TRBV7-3,TGTGCCAGCAGCCGGGCGCCCGCCGGTGAGCAGTTCTTC,CASSRAPAGEQFF
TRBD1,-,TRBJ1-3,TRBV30,TGTGCCTGGAGGACAGGGGGAGGAAACACCATATATTTT,CAWRTGGGNTIYF
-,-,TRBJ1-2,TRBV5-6,TGTGCCAGCAGCTTGGGGACTCAGGTTACCTGGTCCTATGGCTACACCTTC,CASSLGTQVTWSYGYTF
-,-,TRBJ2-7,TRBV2,TGTGCCAGCAGTCCGGGCTACGGCCTCGAGCAGTACTTC,CASSPGYGLEQYF
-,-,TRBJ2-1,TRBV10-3,TGTGCCATCAGTGAACAGGCCTACAATGAGCAGTTCTTC,CAISEQAYNEQFF
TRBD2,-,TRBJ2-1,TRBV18,TGTGCCAGCTCACAACTAGCGGGAATCGACAATGAGCAGTTCTTC,CASSQLAGIDNEQFF
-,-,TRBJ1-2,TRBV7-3,TGTGCCAGCAGCTCTTCGGGGGGCTATGGCTACACCTTC,CASSSSGGYGYTF
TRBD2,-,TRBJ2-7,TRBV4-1,TGCGCCAGCAGCCTAGGACTAGCGGGGACCTACGAGCAGTACTTC,CASSLGLAGTYEQYF
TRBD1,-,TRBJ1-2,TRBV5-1,TGCGCCAGCAGCTTGGTAACAGGGGGTAACTATGGCTACACCTTC,CASSLVTGGNYGYTF
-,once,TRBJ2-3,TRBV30,TGTGCCTGGACCGTGAGTGGGGTGAACACAGATACGCAGTATTTT,CAWTVSGVNTDTQYF
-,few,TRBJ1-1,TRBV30,TGTGCCTGGAGTTGGAGTCCGAACACTGAAGCTTTCTTT,CAWSWSPNTEAFF
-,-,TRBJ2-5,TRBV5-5,TGTGCCAGCAGCCCGCGGGACAGAGAGACCCAGTACTTC,CASSPRDRETQYF